These T cell receptor beta chains were read from a single sample in a study of T cells in Graves' hyperthyroidism and ophthalmopathy. TCRdb fed the multiplex PCR reads into MiXCR, producing one record per CDR3 protein. The table lists approximately 640,000 distinct CDR3 sequences, roughly 15% of them singletons. Material: blood. The receptors come from a woman aged 25-40 years with Graves' hyperthyroidism. The CDR3 runs from the conserved cysteine through the conserved F or W. Fields, in order: CDR3 protein, CDR3 DNA, clone size, J gene, V gene, D gene. D genes are given only for firm matches. For some rows the clone size is stated as once, few or many, or as a class when expanded; others skip it.

CASNSFRDRGLLSEKLFF,TGTGCCAGCAACTCTTTCCGGGACAGGGGGCTACTTTCTGAAAAACTGTTTTTT,NA,TRBJ1-4,TRBV27,TRBD1
CSATTGEGGNTIYF,TGCAGTGCAACGACAGGGGAGGGAGGAAACACCATATATTTT,many,TRBJ1-3,TRBV20-1,TRBD1
CASSSGLFLEQYF,TGTGCCAGCAGCTCCGGACTATTTCTCGAGCAGTACTTC,few,TRBJ2-7,TRBV7-3,NA
CASSLDGPNQPEHF,TGTGCCAGCAGTTTAGACGGTCCCAATCAGCCCGAGCATTTT,NA,TRBJ1-5,TRBV28,NA
CASDYESAYNEQFF,TGTGCCAGCGATTATGAGTCTGCCTACAATGAGCAGTTCTTC,NA,TRBJ2-1,TRBV27,NA
CAWARGSSGTNEQFF,TGTGCCTGGGCCCGCGGAAGTAGCGGGACGAATGAGCAGTTCTTC,many,TRBJ2-1,TRBV30,TRBD2
CASSPGVRAAGGGANVLTF,TGTGCCAGCAGCCCTGGGGTGAGGGCCGCGGGAGGTGGGGCCAACGTCCTGACTTTC,NA,TRBJ2-6,TRBV7-3,TRBD2
CASKRRDTDTQYF,TGTGCCAGTAAACGGAGGGACACAGATACGCAGTATTTT,NA,TRBJ2-3,TRBV19,NA
CASSPPLQGLGETQYF,TGTGCCAGCTCACCACCCTTACAGGGGTTAGGAGAGACCCAGTACTTC,many,TRBJ2-5,TRBV18,TRBD1
CSAREGVEQYF,TGCAGTGCTAGAGAGGGGGTCGAGCAGTACTTC,few,TRBJ2-7,TRBV20-1,NA
CASSPDRADYNF,TGTGCCAGCTCACCAGACAGGGCCGATTACAACTTC,many,TRBJ2-5,TRBV18,TRBD1
CASSLTDSYEQYF,TGTGCCAGCTCACTGACCGACTCCTACGAGCAGTACTTC,many,TRBJ2-7,TRBV7-3,NA
CASSFEGDPYGYTF,TGCGCCAGCAGCTTTGAGGGAGACCCCTATGGCTACACCTTC,many,TRBJ1-2,TRBV5-1,NA
CATSRVQGTEAFF,TGTGCCACCAGCAGAGTCCAAGGCACTGAAGCTTTCTTT,NA,TRBJ1-1,TRBV15,NA
CASSSPGLATSSYNEQFF,TGTGCCAGCAGTTCTCCGGGACTAGCGACAAGCTCCTACAATGAGCAGTTCTTC,NA,TRBJ2-1,TRBV28,TRBD2
CASSFTIDEFYEQYF,TGTGCCAGCAGCTTTACTATTGACGAGTTCTACGAGCAGTACTTC,few,TRBJ2-7,TRBV7-2,NA
CSVLQSDTEAFF,TGCAGCGTTCTACAGAGCGACACTGAAGCTTTCTTT,many,TRBJ1-1,TRBV29-1,NA
CASSLGSGGPPYNEQFF,TGCGCCAGCAGCTTGGGGTCGGGAGGGCCCCCCTACAATGAGCAGTTCTTC,few,TRBJ2-1,TRBV5-1,TRBD2
CASTHSGQVFYGYTF,TGTGCCAGCACCCATTCGGGACAGGTTTTCTATGGCTACACCTTC,NA,TRBJ1-2,TRBV7-9,TRBD1
CASSQGLPGSEKLFF,TGTGCCAGCAGCCAAGGTCTACCGGGTAGCGAAAAACTGTTTTTT,many,TRBJ1-4,TRBV3-1,NA
CASTWDRAYEQYF,TGTGCCAGCACCTGGGACAGAGCCTACGAGCAGTACTTC,many,TRBJ2-7,TRBV12-3/TRBV12-4,TRBD1
CASSQGLAYEQYF,TGTGCCAGCAGCCAAGGGCTAGCCTACGAGCAGTACTTC,medium-sized,TRBJ2-7,TRBV3-1,NA
CASSLGSDSYNEQFF,TGCGCCAGCAGCTTGGGTAGCGATTCCTACAATGAGCAGTTCTTC,few,TRBJ2-1,TRBV5-1,NA
CASSRSSVGGTDTQYF,TGTGCCAGCAGCCGGAGTAGCGTAGGTGGCACAGATACGCAGTATTTT,many,TRBJ2-3,TRBV7-2,NA
CASSPISGSYEQYF,TGCGCCAGCAGCCCCATTAGCGGGAGCTACGAGCAGTACTTC,few,TRBJ2-7,TRBV5-1,TRBD2
CASTPGSYGYTF,TGTGCCAGCACTCCCGGGTCCTATGGCTACACCTTC,many,TRBJ1-2,TRBV12-3/TRBV12-4,NA
CASSTRGVTYEQYF,TGTGCCAGCAGCACCCGGGGCGTGACCTACGAGCAGTACTTC,few,TRBJ2-7,TRBV11-2,NA
CAISEYVLASNEQFF,TGTGCCATCAGTGAGTATGTACTAGCGAGCAATGAGCAGTTCTTC,many,TRBJ2-1,TRBV10-3,TRBD2
CASSQSITGGSYGYTF,TGCGCCAGCAGCCAAAGCATTACAGGGGGCAGCTATGGCTACACCTTC,NA,TRBJ1-2,TRBV4-1,TRBD1
CASSETALNTEAFF,TGTGCCAGCAGTGAAACAGCTTTGAACACTGAAGCTTTCTTT,NA,TRBJ1-1,TRBV2,NA
CASKIQTSGSYEQYF,TGTGCCAGCAAAATCCAGACTAGCGGGAGCTACGAGCAGTACTTC,many,TRBJ2-7,TRBV2,TRBD2
CASSLGEGQPQHF,TGTGCCAGCAGTTTAGGTGAGGGTCAGCCCCAGCATTTT,many,TRBJ1-5,TRBV7-2,NA
CASRPHKGLESYNEQFF,TGTGCCAGCAGACCCCACAAGGGGCTAGAATCCTACAATGAGCAGTTCTTC,many,TRBJ2-1,TRBV12-3/TRBV12-4,NA
CASSQSKGATGELFF,TGTGCCAGCAGCCAGAGTAAAGGGGCCACCGGGGAGCTGTTTTTT,NA,TRBJ2-2,TRBV4-2,NA
CASSLELAGVSYEQYF,TGTGCCAGCAGCTTGGAACTAGCGGGAGTCTCCTACGAGCAGTACTTC,NA,TRBJ2-7,TRBV5-5,TRBD2
CASSPSRRGSYNEQFF,TGTGCCAGCTCACCGTCCCGTCGCGGGAGTTACAATGAGCAGTTCTTC,few,TRBJ2-1,TRBV18,TRBD2
CSARVGEFTDTQYF,TGCAGTGCTAGAGTTGGGGAATTCACAGATACGCAGTATTTT,many,TRBJ2-3,TRBV20-1,NA
CASSRGSPYNEQFF,TGTGCCAGCAGTCGCGGGAGTCCCTACAATGAGCAGTTCTTC,many,TRBJ2-1,TRBV9,TRBD2
CASSLGGYSYTEAFF,TGCGCCAGCAGCTTGGGTGGGTATTCGTACACTGAAGCTTTCTTT,many,TRBJ1-1,TRBV5-1,NA
CATSRTGLNYGYTF,TGTGCCACCAGTCGGACAGGGCTTAACTATGGCTACACCTTC,NA,TRBJ1-2,TRBV24-1,TRBD1
CASSFNRLAYEQYF,TGTGCCAGCAGCTTTAATCGACTGGCCTACGAGCAGTACTTC,many,TRBJ2-7,TRBV7-8,NA
CASSSTGGSNQPQHF,TGTGCCAGCAGCTCCACAGGGGGCAGCAATCAGCCCCAGCATTTT,NA,TRBJ1-5,TRBV5-6,TRBD1
CASSTARGYEQYF,TGTGCCAGCAGCACCGCCCGGGGGTACGAGCAGTACTTC,many,TRBJ2-7,TRBV2,NA
CASATSGVSYEQYF,TGTGCCAGCGCGACTAGCGGGGTCTCCTACGAGCAGTACTTC,many,TRBJ2-7,TRBV7-9,TRBD2
CASSERYNNSPLHF,TGTGCCAGCAGTGAACGGTACAATAATTCACCCCTCCACTTT,few,TRBJ1-6,TRBV6-1,NA
CASSLFTGHTEAFF,TGTGCCAGCAGTTTATTTACAGGGCACACTGAAGCTTTCTTT,few,TRBJ1-1,TRBV27,NA
CASSLVGAEAFF,TGTGCCAGCAGTTTGGTGGGAGCTGAAGCTTTCTTT,many,TRBJ1-1,TRBV28,NA
CASSVDRAETQYF,TGTGCCAGCAGTGTGGACAGGGCGGAGACCCAGTACTTC,many,TRBJ2-5,TRBV2,TRBD1
CASRGDLAVF,TGTGCCAGCCGAGGGGACCTCGCGGTCTTC,NA,TRBJ2-1,TRBV2,NA
CASSRQGSSEQYF,TGCGCCAGCAGCCGACAGGGTTCCTCCGAGCAGTACTTC,NA,TRBJ2-7,TRBV5-1,TRBD1
CASSFIQGIEGQFF,TGTGCCAGCAGTTTTATTCAGGGAATAGAGGGGCAGTTCTTC,few,TRBJ2-1,TRBV6-2/TRBV6-3,NA
CASSYIPGTGRTGELFF,TGTGCCAGCAGTTACATCCCCGGGACAGGGCGCACCGGGGAGCTGTTTTTT,few,TRBJ2-2,TRBV6-2/TRBV6-3,TRBD1
CASSSRYEQFF,TGTGCCAGCAGTAGTAGATATGAGCAGTTCTTC,few,TRBJ2-1,TRBV6-2/TRBV6-3,NA
CASSTVIHEQYF,TGTGCCAGCAGCACGGTAATCCACGAGCAGTACTTC,NA,TRBJ2-7,TRBV5-6,NA
CASSLGDRLRRFSYEQYF,TGTGCCAGCAGCTTAGGGGACAGGTTGCGAAGATTTTCCTACGAGCAGTACTTC,few,TRBJ2-7,TRBV7-9,TRBD1